This T cell receptor beta chain was retrieved from a study of T cells in Graves' hyperthyroidism and ophthalmopathy. Overall study findings and caveats: Blood also held most thyroid clonotypes expanded beyond 0.001.

CDR3 length: 13 amino acids. Trimming shortened V by 4 bases and J by 7 bases, and 12 bases separated the two germline ends. Germline CDR1 SGHTS, CDR2 YDEGEE. In its sample, this clonotype was seen many times. As yet, its antigen is unknown. The source material, RNA transcripts, was used to amplify TCR beta CDR3 regions. Primed by the HTBI set, a first-round RT-PCR was run on the TCR CDR3. Using its own MiXCR run on the multiplex PCR reads, TCRdb lists one record per CDR3 protein. The sample consists of fewer than 450,000 distinct CDR3 sequences, 11% to 15% of them appearing once. The authors obtained PBMCs from more than 8 ml of fresh peripheral blood.

The chain employs TRBV5-8 and TRBJ2-1, with D perhaps TRBD2 (5 bases). This clonotype originated in a man aged 45 to 65 with Graves' ophthalmopathy. Sequences were obtained from blood. The CDR3, as DNA: TGTGCCAGCAGCCCTACTAGTTTAAATGAGCAGTTCTTC. Translated: CASSPTSLNEQFF.